The entry below gives a single T cell receptor beta chain sequence along with its context. The sample comes from a study of identical twins. The length of the CDR3 is 15 residues. The V gene's germline CDR1 is LNHDA and CDR2 SQIVND (reference sequence). V gave up 3 bases and J gave up 10 bases; unmatched junction bases: 6. TCRdb redid the calling of the 5' RACE reads with MiXCR, one entry per CDR3 protein. The sample holds around 500,000 distinct CDR3 sequences, 13% to 15% seen once. The data also belong to a second study, concerning yellow fever vaccine responses in identical twins.

This chain uses TRBV19 with TRBJ2-1; 13 bases fit TRBD2. This sequence was found in a young woman in good health. Sequencing was carried out using CD4+ T cells sorted from blood. This CDR3 is CASSISLAGGREQFF. CDR3 sequence (DNA): TGTGCCAGTAGTATCTCACTAGCGGGAGGGCGGGAGCAGTTCTTC.